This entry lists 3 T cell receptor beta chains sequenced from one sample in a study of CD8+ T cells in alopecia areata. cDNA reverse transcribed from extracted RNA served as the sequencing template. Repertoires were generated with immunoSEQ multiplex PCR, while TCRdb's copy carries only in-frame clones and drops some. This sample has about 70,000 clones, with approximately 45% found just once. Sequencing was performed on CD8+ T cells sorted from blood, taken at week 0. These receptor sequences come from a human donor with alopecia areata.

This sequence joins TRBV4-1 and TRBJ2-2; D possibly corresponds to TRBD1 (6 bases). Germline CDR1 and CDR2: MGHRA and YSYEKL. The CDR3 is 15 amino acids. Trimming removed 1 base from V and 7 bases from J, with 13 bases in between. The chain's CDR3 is CASSQVTGRNGELFF. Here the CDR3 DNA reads TGCGCCAGCAGCCAAGTAACAGGGCGAAACGGGGAGCTGTTTTTT.

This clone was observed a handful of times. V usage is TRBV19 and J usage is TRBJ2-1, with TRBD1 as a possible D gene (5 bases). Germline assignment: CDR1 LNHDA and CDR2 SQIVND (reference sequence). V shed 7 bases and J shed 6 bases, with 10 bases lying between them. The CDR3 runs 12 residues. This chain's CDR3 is CASTQGLNEQFF. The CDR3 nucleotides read TGTGCCAGTACCCAGGGCCTCAATGAGCAGTTCTTC. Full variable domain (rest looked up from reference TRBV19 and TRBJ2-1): DGGITQSPKYLFRKEGQNVTLSCEQNLNHDAMYWYRQDPGQGLRLIYYSQIVNDFQKGDIAEGYSVSREKKESFPLTVTSAQKNPTAFYLCASTQGLNEQFFGPGTRLTVL.

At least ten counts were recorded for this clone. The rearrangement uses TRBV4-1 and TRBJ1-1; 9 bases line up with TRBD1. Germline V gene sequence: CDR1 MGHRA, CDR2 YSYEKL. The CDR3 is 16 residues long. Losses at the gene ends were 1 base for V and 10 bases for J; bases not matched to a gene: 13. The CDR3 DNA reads TGCGCCAGCAGCCAAGTTGTCGGGACAGGGCACTTCGGAGCTTTCTTT. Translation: CASSQVVGTGHFGAFF.